A single sample gave rise to the 6 T cell receptor beta chains below, sequenced in a study of T cells in pancreatic ductal adenocarcinoma. TCRdb's copy holds only in-frame clones and misses some; the assay was immunoSEQ multiplex PCR. The sample has 100,000 or so clones, nearly 95% seen once. No neoadjuvant therapy was given to the selected pancreatic ductal adenocarcinoma patients before their surgery. Sample: PBMCs. These receptors came from a human donor with pancreatic ductal adenocarcinoma.

CDR3 DNA sequence: TGTGCCAGCAGCCCCAAAGCGGGGAAGGCGTACGAGCAGTACTTC. This encodes CASSPKAGKAYEQYF. V gene TRBV4-2 combines with J gene TRBJ2-7; 7 nucleotides match TRBD2. Germline loops: CDR1 LGHNA, CDR2 YNFKEQ. Trimming at V came to 4 bases and at J to 4 bases, leaving 10 bases not matched to a gene. The CDR3 covers 15 residues.

The V call is TRBV18, the J call TRBJ2-1; the D gene is possibly TRBD2 (5 bases). Trimming pared 3 bases from V and 9 bases from J, leaving 12 bases between. CDR3 size: 13 residues. Germline lookup yields CDR1 KGHSH and CDR2 LQKENI. The CDR3 protein is CASSPDQDFEQFF. The CDR3 region has the DNA TGTGCCAGCTCACCTGACCAGGACTTTGAGCAGTTCTTC.

This clone was seen only once. The rearrangement joins TRBV30 to TRBJ2-6; D is undetermined. V lost 2 bases, J lost 0 bases, and 8 bases lay in between. The germline V gene encodes CDR1 GTSNPN and CDR2 SVGIG (reference sequence). The CDR3 runs 15 residues. This CDR3 reads CAWSRALSGANVLTF. The CDR3 region has the DNA TGTGCCTGGAGTAGAGCCCTCTCTGGGGCCAACGTCCTGACTTTC.

The V gene is TRBV28, the J gene TRBJ2-2, with 11 bases fitting TRBD2. V was clipped by 4 bases and J by 2 bases; unmatched bases: 3. Germline V CDR1 and CDR2: MDHEN, SYDVKM. The CDR3 is made up of 16 amino acids. The CDR3 DNA reads as TGTGCCAGCAGTTCGGGACTAGCGGAAAACACCGGGGAGCTGTTTTTT. Protein sequence: CASSSGLAENTGELFF. Supplemented by reference TRBV28 and TRBJ2-2, the full variable domain reads DVKVTQSSRYLVKRTGEKVFLECVQDMDHENMFWYRQDPGLGLRLIYFSYDVKMKEKGDIPEGYSVSREKKERFSLILESASTNQTSMYLCASSSGLAENTGELFFGEGSRLTVL.

There are a few counts of this clone. This chain joins TRBV6-5 and TRBJ2-4, with a tentative D call TRBD1 (5 bases). Germline V lookup: CDR1 MNHEY, CDR2 SVGAGI. The CDR3 consists of 12 residues. V was pared by 9 bases and J by 5 bases, with 11 bases between. The CDR3 is CASKDMENIQYF. The CDR3 coding sequence is TGTGCCAGTAAGGACATGGAAAACATTCAGTACTTC.

V usage is TRBV30 and J usage is TRBJ2-7, with D possibly being TRBD2 (5 bases). CDR3 size: 11 residues. The V and J ends lost 2 bases and 3 bases respectively, with 5 bases between them. Germline CDR1 reads GTSNPN; CDR2 reads SVGIG (reference sequence). For the CDR3, the DNA is TGTGCCTGGAGTACTAGCTACGAGCAGTACTTC. This gives the protein CAWSTSYEQYF. The full variable domain, rest sourced from reference TRBV30 and TRBJ2-7, is SQTIHQWPATLVQPVGSPLSLECTVEGTSNPNLYWYRQAAGRGLQLLFYSVGIGQISSEVPQNLSASRPQDRQFILSSKKLLLSDSGFYLCAWSTSYEQYFGPGTRLTVT.